The 24 T cell receptor beta chains below were found in one sample sequenced in a study of OX40 agonist ivuxolimab in advanced cancers. Some clones are missing from TCRdb's copy, which holds only in-frame ones; the method was immunoSEQ multiplex PCR. The data hold around 100,000 clones, with roughly 89% observed a single time. The material sequenced was CD4+ or CD8+ T cells sorted from blood, taken in a trial of the OX40 agonist ivuxolimab. The receptors originated from an adult with an advanced solid tumor such as melanoma, head and neck, liver or kidney cancer.

V and J are TRBV5-1 and TRBJ2-7, with 9 bases lining up with TRBD1. The trim removed 0 bases at V and 5 bases at J, leaving 6 bases unmatched. Germline CDR1 SGHRS, CDR2 YFSETQ. The CDR3 has 15 residues. CDR3 bases: TGCGCCAGCAGCTTGGCCCCGGGACAGGGTGACGAGCAGTACTTC. Translated: CASSLAPGQGDEQYF.

V gene TRBV29-1 combines with J gene TRBJ1-2; D call uncertain. Trimming shortened V by 3 bases and J by 7 bases, and 3 bases separated the two germline ends. This CDR3 comprises 9 residues. CDR1 and CDR2 from the germline V gene are SQVTM and ANQGSEA. CDR3 residues: CSVDGGYTF. The DNA for the CDR3 is TGCAGCGTTGATGGTGGCTACACCTTC.

This clone was seen only once. The gene calls are TRBV6-1 and TRBJ2-2; no definite D call. V lost 2 bases, J lost 1 base, and 14 bases lay in between. The CDR3 spans 17 residues. Germline V gene sequence: CDR1 MNHNS, CDR2 SASEGT. CDR3: CASSELTVVGNTGELFF. As DNA, the CDR3 is TGTGCCAGCAGTGAACTTACAGTTGTAGGGAACACCGGGGAGCTGTTTTTT.

The chain employs TRBV7-6 and TRBJ1-1; unclear D gene. Germline V gene sequence: CDR1 SGHVS, CDR2 FNYEAQ. V lost 5 bases, J lost 4 bases, and 26 bases lay in between. This CDR3 is 18 amino acids long. Here the CDR3 DNA reads TGTGCCAGCAGCCCGCTTTCGTCGCAAAGACACCTCTCCACTGAAGCTTTCTTT. This gives the protein CASSPLSSQRHLSTEAFF.

V and J are TRBV4-2 and TRBJ2-2, with D possibly matching TRBD2 (5 bases). The length of the CDR3 is 14 residues. CDR1 and CDR2 from the germline V gene are LGHNA and YNFKEQ. The V gene lost 4 bases and the J gene lost 7 bases, with 13 bases spanning the gap. The CDR3, as DNA: TGTGCCAGCAGCCGGGAGCTCCTGGGCGGGGAGCTGTTTTTT. It codes for CASSRELLGGELFF.

This clone was detected only once. The rearrangement uses TRBV28 and TRBJ1-5; TRBD1 matches 9 bases. After removal of 5 bases from V and 0 bases from J, the junction contained 5 bases not matched to a gene. Germline CDR1 MDHEN, CDR2 SYDVKM. The CDR3 has 16 residues. CDR3 residues: CASSALQGASNQPQHF. The CDR3, as DNA: TGTGCCAGCAGTGCCCTACAGGGGGCTAGCAATCAGCCCCAGCATTTT.

The rearrangement uses TRBV4-3 and TRBJ1-5, with a tentative D call TRBD1 (6 bases). CDR3 length: 14 residues. Germline V lookup: CDR1 LGHNA, CDR2 YSLEER. V lost 1 base and J lost 7, with 11 bases in between. In nucleotides, the CDR3 is TGCGCCAGCAGCCAAGGTTTTACAGGGCAGCCCCAGCATTTT. Protein: CASSQGFTGQPQHF.

This sequence joins TRBV20-1 and TRBJ2-3; D uncertain. V dropped 5 bases and J dropped 6 bases, with 9 bases sitting between them. This CDR3 contains 11 residues. Germline CDR1 and CDR2: DFQATT and SNEGSKA (reference sequence). This chain's CDR3 is CSALKKDTQYF. CDR3 sequence (DNA): TGCAGTGCTTTAAAGAAGGATACGCAGTATTTT.

V is TRBV19 and J is TRBJ2-2; weak D call: TRBD2 (6 bases). The V and J ends lost 2 bases and 3 bases respectively, with 16 bases between them. This CDR3 is built from 17 residues. Germline CDR1 LNHDA, CDR2 SQIVND (reference sequence). This CDR3 is CASSINTRRGDTGELFF. The CDR3 DNA reads as TGTGCCAGTAGTATAAACACCCGCCGCGGGGACACCGGGGAGCTGTTTTTT.

The chain carries TRBV18 and TRBJ1-1, with 8 bases fitting TRBD1. The CDR3 consists of 13 residues. Germline CDR1 KGHSH, CDR2 LQKENI. V was clipped by 6 bases and J by 6 bases; unmatched bases: 6. This CDR3 is CASSQQGGSEAFF. CDR3 nucleotides: TGTGCCAGCTCGCAACAGGGGGGCTCTGAAGCTTTCTTT.

The chain combines TRBV9 with TRBJ2-5, with D tentatively TRBD1 or TRBD2 (5 bases each). Germline V gene data show CDR1 as SGDLS and CDR2 as YYNGEE. This CDR3 spans 13 amino acids. V shed 1 base and J shed 5 bases, with 9 bases lying between them. CDR3: CASSVQGTETQYF. The CDR3 DNA sequence: TGTGCCAGCAGCGTACAAGGGACGGAGACCCAGTACTTC.

The chain employs TRBV11-2 and TRBJ2-7; D call uncertain. This CDR3 region has 11 residues. V lost 5 bases and J lost 1, with 3 bases in between. Germline assignment: CDR1 SGHAT and CDR2 FQNNGV. CDR3 DNA: TGTGCCAGCAGCCCTTCCTACGAGCAGTACTTC. This sequence encodes CASSPSYEQYF.

This chain links TRBV29-1 with TRBJ1-1; D not certain. The CDR3 is 14 residues long. The V end was cut by 2 bases, the J end by 0 bases, with 10 bases between. From germline, CDR1 is SQVTM and CDR2 ANQGSEA. CDR3 sequence (DNA): TGCAGCGTTGAATGGGGTCCCTTGAACACTGAAGCTTTCTTT. It specifies CSVEWGPLNTEAFF.

The J gene is TRBJ1-5, the V gene TRBV6-6; D possibly corresponds to TRBD1 (6 bases). The length of the CDR3 is 14 residues. CDR1 and CDR2 from the germline V gene are MNHNY and SVGAGI (reference sequence). Trimming removed 7 bases from V and 6 bases from J, with 16 bases in between. The CDR3: CASNFDRTFQPQHF. Here the CDR3 DNA reads TGTGCCAGCAACTTCGACAGGACCTTTCAGCCCCAGCATTTT.

V gene TRBV5-4 combines with J gene TRBJ1-3; D unclear. In germline, CDR1 is SGHNT, CDR2 YYREEE (reference sequence). This CDR3 has 14 residues. Trimming pared 0 bases from V and 0 bases from J, leaving 4 bases between. In DNA, the CDR3 is TGTGCCAGCAGCTTGGATCACTCTGGAAACACCATATATTTT. This codes for CASSLDHSGNTIYF.

The gene calls are TRBV6-6 and TRBJ2-1; TRBD1 matches at 9 bases. The CDR3 runs 15 residues. Germline V CDR1 and CDR2: MNHNY, SVGAGI (reference sequence). J lost 8 bases, V lost 4 bases, and 9 bases had no gene match. CDR3 protein: CASSWGGTGRDEQFF. The DNA for the CDR3 is TGTGCCAGCAGTTGGGGGGGGACAGGGAGAGATGAGCAGTTCTTC.

The CDR3 loop is CASSRQVSNEKLFF. The CDR3 DNA follows: TGTGCCAGCAGCAGACAGGTCTCTAATGAAAAACTGTTTTTT. This rearrangement joins TRBV7-9 to TRBJ1-4; perhaps TRBD1 as D (6 bases). The CDR3 is made up of 14 amino acids. Germline assignment: CDR1 SEHNR and CDR2 FQNEAQ (reference sequence). The V end was cut by 5 bases, the J end by 3 bases, with 10 bases between.

CDR3 DNA sequence: TGTGCCAGCAGCGTAGTTAGCGGGGCTCGCACAGATACGCAGTATTTT. Translation gives CASSVVSGARTDTQYF. The chain has TRBV9 and TRBJ2-3, with 8 bases lining up with TRBD2. Germline V lookup: CDR1 SGDLS, CDR2 YYNGEE. J gave up 1 base and V 0 bases, and 4 bases lay outside the gene matches. The CDR3 has 16 residues.

With respect to this clone: At the DNA level, this CDR3 is encoded by other sequences in the same sample as well. The V call is TRBV5-1, the J call TRBJ2-5; weak D call: TRBD2 (5 bases). The CDR3 length is 14 residues. With 1 base removed from V and 4 bases from J, the gap between germline ends came to 11 bases. Germline CDR1 and CDR2: SGHRS and YFSETQ. The CDR3 DNA reads TGCGCCAGCAGCTTGACGGGAAGAAGAGAGACCCAGTACTTC. It encodes CASSLTGRRETQYF.

The rearrangement uses TRBV7-8 and TRBJ2-7, with D maybe TRBD1 (6 bases). The germline V and J ends were trimmed by 1 base and 0 bases, with 10 bases remaining between them. Per germline, CDR1 SGHVS and CDR2 FQNEAQ. This CDR3 is built from 15 residues. Here the CDR3 DNA reads TGTGCCAGCAGCTTAGGGCAGGGGCACTCCTACGAGCAGTACTTC. Translating it yields CASSLGQGHSYEQYF.

This rearrangement joins TRBV7-2 to TRBJ2-3, with D unresolved. The CDR3 totals 15 residues. Germline V CDR1 and CDR2: SGHTA, FQGNSA. Trimming shortened V by 1 base and J by 2 bases, and 10 bases separated the two germline ends. The CDR3 reads CASSLGPGPTDTQYF. CDR3 coding DNA: TGTGCCAGCAGCTTAGGACCCGGGCCCACAGATACGCAGTATTTT.

The chain links TRBV9 to TRBJ2-5; D perhaps matches TRBD1 (5 bases). CDR1 is SGDLS and CDR2 is YYNGEE in the germline V gene. The CDR3 extends over 14 amino acids. Trimming took 3 bases from V and 1 from J, leaving 10 bases between them. DNA of the CDR3: TGTGCCAGCAGCGCCCGGACATCCCAAGAGACCCAGTACTTC. Translation: CASSARTSQETQYF.

V usage is TRBV30 and J usage is TRBJ2-1, with D possibly TRBD2 on 6 matching bases. Germline CDR1 reads GTSNPN; CDR2 reads SVGIG (reference sequence). V was clipped by 1 base and J by 1 base, with 8 bases between them. CDR3 length equals 14 residues. CDR3 coding DNA: TGTGCCTGGAGTGATGGGGGGTCCTACAATGAGCAGTTCTTC. It yields the protein CAWSDGGSYNEQFF.

V is TRBV19 and J is TRBJ1-5, with D unclear. The CDR3 spans 15 residues. Germline CDR1 and CDR2: LNHDA and SQIVND (reference sequence). Between the trimmed V and J ends, which lost 3 bases and 0 bases, there was a span of 9 bases. CDR3 DNA: TGTGCCAGTAGTATGGGAGGTCGTAGCAATCAGCCCCAGCATTTT. Translation: CASSMGGRSNQPQHF.